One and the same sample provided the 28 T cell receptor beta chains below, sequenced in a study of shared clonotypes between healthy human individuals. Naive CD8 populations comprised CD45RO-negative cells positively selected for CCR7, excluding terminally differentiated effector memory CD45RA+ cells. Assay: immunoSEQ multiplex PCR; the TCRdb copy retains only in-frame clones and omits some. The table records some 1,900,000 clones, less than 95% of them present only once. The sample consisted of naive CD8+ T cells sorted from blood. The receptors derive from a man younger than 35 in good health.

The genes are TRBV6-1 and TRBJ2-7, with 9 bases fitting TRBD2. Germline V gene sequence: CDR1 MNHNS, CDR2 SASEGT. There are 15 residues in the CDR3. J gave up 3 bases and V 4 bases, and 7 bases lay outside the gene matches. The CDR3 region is CASSVGRGGGYEQYF. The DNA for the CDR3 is TGTGCCAGCAGTGTGGGGCGGGGGGGCGGCTACGAGCAGTACTTC.

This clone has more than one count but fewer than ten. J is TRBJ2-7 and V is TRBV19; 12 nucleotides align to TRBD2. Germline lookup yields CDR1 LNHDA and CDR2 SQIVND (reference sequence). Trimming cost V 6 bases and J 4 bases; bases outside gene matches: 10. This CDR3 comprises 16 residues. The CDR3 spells CASSPALAGGGYEQYF. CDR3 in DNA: TGTGCCAGTAGCCCAGCTCTAGCGGGAGGGGGATACGAGCAGTACTTC.

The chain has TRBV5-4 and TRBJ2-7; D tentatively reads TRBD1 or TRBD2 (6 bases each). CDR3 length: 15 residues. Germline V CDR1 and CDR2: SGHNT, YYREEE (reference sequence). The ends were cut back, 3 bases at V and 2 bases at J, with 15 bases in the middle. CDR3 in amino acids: CASSYGGEGAYEQYF. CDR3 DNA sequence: TGTGCCAGCAGCTACGGGGGCGAGGGGGCCTACGAGCAGTACTTC.

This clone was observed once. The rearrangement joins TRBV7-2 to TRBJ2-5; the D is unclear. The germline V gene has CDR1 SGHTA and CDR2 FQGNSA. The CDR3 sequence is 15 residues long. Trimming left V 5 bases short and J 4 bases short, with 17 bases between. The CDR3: CASSPAGPLVETQYF. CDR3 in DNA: TGTGCCAGCAGCCCAGCCGGCCCGCTCGTAGAGACCCAGTACTTC.

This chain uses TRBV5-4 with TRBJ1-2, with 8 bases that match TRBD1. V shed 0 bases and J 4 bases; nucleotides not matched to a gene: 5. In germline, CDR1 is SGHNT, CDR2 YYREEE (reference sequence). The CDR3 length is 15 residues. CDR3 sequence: CASSLGSTGAYGYTF. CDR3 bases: TGTGCCAGCAGCTTGGGATCGACAGGGGCCTATGGCTACACCTTC.

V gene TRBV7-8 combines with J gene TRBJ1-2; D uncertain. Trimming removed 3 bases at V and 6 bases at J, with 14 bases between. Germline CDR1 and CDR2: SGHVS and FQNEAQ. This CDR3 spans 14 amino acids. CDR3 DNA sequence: TGTGCCAGCAGCTTTCCAGAGGGTATCGATGGCTACACCTTC. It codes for CASSFPEGIDGYTF. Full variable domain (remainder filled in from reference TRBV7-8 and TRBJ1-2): GAGVSQSPRYKVAKRGQDVALRCDPISGHVSLFWYQQALGQGPEFLTYFQNEAQLDKSGLPSDRFFAERPEGSVSTLKIQRTQQEDSAVYLCASSFPEGIDGYTFGSGTRLTVV.

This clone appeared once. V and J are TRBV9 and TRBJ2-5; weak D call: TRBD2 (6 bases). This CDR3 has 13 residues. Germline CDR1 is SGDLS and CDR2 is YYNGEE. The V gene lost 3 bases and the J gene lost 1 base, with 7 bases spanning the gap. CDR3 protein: CASSGGVQETQYF. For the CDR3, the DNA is TGTGCCAGCAGCGGGGGGGTCCAAGAGACCCAGTACTTC.

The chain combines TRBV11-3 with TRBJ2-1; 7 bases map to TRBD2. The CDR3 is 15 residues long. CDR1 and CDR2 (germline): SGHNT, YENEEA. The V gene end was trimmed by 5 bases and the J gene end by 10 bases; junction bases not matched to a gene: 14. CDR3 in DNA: TGTGCCAGCAGCCCTCCGGGACTAACCCCAACCGAGCAGTTCTTC. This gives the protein CASSPPGLTPTEQFF.

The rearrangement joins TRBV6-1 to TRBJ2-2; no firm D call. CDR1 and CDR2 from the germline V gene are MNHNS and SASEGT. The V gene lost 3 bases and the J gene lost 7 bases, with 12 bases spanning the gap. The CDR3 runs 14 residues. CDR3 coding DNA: TGTGCCAGCAGTGAGTTAAGGGTCGGCGGGGAGCTGTTTTTT. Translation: CASSELRVGGELFF.

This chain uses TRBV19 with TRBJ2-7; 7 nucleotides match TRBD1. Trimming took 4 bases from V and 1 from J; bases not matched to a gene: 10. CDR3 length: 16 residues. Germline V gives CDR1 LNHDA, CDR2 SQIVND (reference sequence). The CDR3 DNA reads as TGTGCCAGTAGTAACCTCTACGGGACAGAATCCTACGAGCAGTACTTC. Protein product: CASSNLYGTESYEQYF. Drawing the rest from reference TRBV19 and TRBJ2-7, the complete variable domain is DGGITQSPKYLFRKEGQNVTLSCEQNLNHDAMYWYRQDPGQGLRLIYYSQIVNDFQKGDIAEGYSVSREKKESFPLTVTSAQKNPTAFYLCASSNLYGTESYEQYFGPGTRLTVT.

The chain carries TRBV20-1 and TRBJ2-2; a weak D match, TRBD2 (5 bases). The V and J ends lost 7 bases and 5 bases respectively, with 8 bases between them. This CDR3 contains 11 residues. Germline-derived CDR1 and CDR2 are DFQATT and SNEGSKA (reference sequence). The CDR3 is CSVLVTGELFF. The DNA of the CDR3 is TGCAGTGTACTAGTAACCGGGGAGCTGTTTTTT.

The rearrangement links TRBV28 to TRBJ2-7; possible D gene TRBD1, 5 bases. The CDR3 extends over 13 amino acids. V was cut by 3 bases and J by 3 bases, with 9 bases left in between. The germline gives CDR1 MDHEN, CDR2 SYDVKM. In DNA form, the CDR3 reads TGTGCCAGCAGTTTGGCGACAGTCTACGAGCAGTACTTC. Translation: CASSLATVYEQYF.

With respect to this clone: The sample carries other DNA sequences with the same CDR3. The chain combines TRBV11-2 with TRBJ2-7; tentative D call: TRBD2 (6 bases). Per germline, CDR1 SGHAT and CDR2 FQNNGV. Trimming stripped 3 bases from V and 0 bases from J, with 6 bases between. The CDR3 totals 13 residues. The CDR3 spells CASSFSGSYEQYF. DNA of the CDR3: TGTGCCAGCAGCTTTAGCGGCTCCTACGAGCAGTACTTC.

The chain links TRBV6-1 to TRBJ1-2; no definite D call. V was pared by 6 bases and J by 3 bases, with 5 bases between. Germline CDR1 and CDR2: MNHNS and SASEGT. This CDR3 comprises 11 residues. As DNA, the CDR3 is TGTGCCAGCAGGGAGTACTATGGCTACACCTTC. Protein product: CASREYYGYTF.

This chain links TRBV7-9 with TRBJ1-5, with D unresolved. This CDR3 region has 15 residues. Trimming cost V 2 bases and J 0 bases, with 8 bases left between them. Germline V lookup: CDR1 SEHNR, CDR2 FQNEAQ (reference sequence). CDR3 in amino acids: CASSLSLGSNQPQHF. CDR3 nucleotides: TGTGCCAGCAGCTTATCTCTGGGTAGCAATCAGCCCCAGCATTTT.

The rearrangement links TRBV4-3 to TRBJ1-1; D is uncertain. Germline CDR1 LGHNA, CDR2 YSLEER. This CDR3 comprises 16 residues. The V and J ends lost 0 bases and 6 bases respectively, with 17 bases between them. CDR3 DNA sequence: TGCGCCAGCAGCCAAGATCGAGCCTATGAACACTCTGAAGCTTTCTTT. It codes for CASSQDRAYEHSEAFF.

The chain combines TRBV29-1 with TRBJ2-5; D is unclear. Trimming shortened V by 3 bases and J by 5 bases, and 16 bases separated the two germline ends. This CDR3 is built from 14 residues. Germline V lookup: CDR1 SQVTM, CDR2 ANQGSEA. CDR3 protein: CSVDLGQGFETQYF. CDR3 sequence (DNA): TGCAGCGTTGATTTGGGCCAAGGGTTTGAGACCCAGTACTTC.

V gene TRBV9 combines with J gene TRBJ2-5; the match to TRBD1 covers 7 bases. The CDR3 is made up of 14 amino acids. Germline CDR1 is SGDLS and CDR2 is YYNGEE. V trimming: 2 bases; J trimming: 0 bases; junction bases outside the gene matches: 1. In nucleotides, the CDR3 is TGTGCCAGCAGCGTGACAGGGTACCAAGAGACCCAGTACTTC. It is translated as CASSVTGYQETQYF.

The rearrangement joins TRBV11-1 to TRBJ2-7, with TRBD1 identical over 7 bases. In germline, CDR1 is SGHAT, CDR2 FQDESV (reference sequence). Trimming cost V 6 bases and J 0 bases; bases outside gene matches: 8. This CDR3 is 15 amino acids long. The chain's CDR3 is CASSARGSSSYEQYF. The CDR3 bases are TGTGCCAGCAGTGCCAGGGGGTCCAGCTCCTACGAGCAGTACTTC.

The CDR3, as DNA: TGTGCCAGCAGTGAATATTCAGAGGAAAAACTGTTTTTT. It encodes CASSEYSEEKLFF. The chain is built from TRBV25-1 and TRBJ1-4; D is uncertain. Trimming took 0 bases from V and 8 from J, leaving 7 bases between them. The CDR3 extends over 13 amino acids. The germline V gene has CDR1 MGHDK and CDR2 SYGVNS.

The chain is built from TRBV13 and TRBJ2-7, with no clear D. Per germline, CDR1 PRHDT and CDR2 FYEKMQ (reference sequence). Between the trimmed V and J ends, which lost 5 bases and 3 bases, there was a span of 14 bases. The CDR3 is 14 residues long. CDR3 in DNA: TGTGCCAGCAGCCCCTATGGGCAGGTCTACGAGCAGTACTTC. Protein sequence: CASSPYGQVYEQYF.

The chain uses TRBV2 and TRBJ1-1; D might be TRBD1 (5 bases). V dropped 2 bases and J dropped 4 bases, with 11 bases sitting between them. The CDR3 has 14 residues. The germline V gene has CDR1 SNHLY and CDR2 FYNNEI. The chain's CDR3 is CASSERGIVTEAFF. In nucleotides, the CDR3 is TGTGCCAGCAGTGAACGGGGGATAGTCACTGAAGCTTTCTTT.

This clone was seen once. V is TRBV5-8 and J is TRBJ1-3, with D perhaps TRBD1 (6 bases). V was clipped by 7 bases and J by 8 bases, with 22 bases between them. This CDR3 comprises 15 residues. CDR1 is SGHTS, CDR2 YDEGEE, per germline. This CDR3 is CASHEPRQGSDTIYF. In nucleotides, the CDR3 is TGTGCCAGCCACGAACCCAGGCAGGGGAGCGACACCATATATTTT.

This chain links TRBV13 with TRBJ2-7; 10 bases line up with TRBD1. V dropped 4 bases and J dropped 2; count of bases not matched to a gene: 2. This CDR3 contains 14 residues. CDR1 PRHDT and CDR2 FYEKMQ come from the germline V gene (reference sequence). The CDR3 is CASSWTGGPYEQYF. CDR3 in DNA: TGTGCCAGCAGCTGGACAGGGGGGCCCTACGAGCAGTACTTC.

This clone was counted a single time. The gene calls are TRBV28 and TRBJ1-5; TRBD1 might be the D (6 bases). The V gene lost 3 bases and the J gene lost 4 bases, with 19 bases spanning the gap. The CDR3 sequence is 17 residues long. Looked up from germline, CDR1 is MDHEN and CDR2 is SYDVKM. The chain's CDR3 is CASSLVGGGRTNQPQHF. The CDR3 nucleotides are TGTGCCAGCAGTTTGGTGGGGGGCGGGAGGACAAATCAGCCCCAGCATTTT.

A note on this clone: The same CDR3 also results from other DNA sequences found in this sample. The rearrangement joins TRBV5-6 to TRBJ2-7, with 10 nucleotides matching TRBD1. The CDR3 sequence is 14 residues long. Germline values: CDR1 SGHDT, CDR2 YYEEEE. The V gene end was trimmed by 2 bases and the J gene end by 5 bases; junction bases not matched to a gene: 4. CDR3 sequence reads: CASSFGQGGNEQYF. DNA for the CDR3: TGTGCCAGCAGCTTTGGACAGGGGGGCAACGAGCAGTACTTC. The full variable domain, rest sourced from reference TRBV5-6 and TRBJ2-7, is DAGVTQSPTHLIKTRGQQVTLRCSPKSGHDTVSWYQQALGQGPQFIFQYYEEEERQRGNFPDRFSGHQFPNYSSELNVNALLLGDSALYLCASSFGQGGNEQYFGPGTRLTVT.

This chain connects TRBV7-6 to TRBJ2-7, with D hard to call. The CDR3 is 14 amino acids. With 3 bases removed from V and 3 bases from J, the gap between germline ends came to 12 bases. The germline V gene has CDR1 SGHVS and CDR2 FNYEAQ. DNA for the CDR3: TGTGCCAGCAGCTTTGGCGAGACGAACTACGAGCAGTACTTC. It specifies CASSFGETNYEQYF.

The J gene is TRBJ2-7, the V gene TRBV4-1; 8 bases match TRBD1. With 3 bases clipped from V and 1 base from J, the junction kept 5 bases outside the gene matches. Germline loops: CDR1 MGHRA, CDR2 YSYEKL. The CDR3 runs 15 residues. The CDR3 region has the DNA TGCGCCAGCAGCCATATACAGGGGGAATCCTACGAGCAGTACTTC. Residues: CASSHIQGESYEQYF.